This T cell receptor (beta chain) was sequenced during a study of cytomegalovirus exposure and HLA in healthy donors. The study's findings and limits: The study found most TCR sequences rare, yet found some public TCRs in many donors. The study labeled about 160 TCR beta chains cytomegalovirus-associated. Researchers reported in a later analysis that a missense DCLRE1C variant was tied to TCR beta V- and J-gene trimming.

Note on this clone: The antigen is undetermined.

The PCR used 60 Vbeta and 13 Jbeta primers. This table comes from immunoSEQ multiplex PCR, and its TCRdb copy is limited to in-frame clones, with some not included. Altogether about 120,000 clones are present, 60% to 85% being singletons, with the ten largest covering 2.7%. V trimming: 6 bases; J trimming: 8 bases; junction bases outside the gene matches: 29. The CDR3 totals 20 residues. The germline gives CDR1 SNHLY, CDR2 FYNNEI. The sequencing sample was made of PBMCs. The V gene is TRBV2, the J gene TRBJ1-2, with 8 positions matching TRBD1. The receptor's source is a woman in her 40s in good health and CMV-seropositive. The CDR3 DNA follows: TGTGCCAGCAGGGAATCGACAAGCTTGGACAGGGAAGGACAACAGGGAGGCTACACCTTC. It specifies CASRESTSLDREGQQGGYTF.